Below are 5 T cell receptor beta chains sequenced from a single sample in a study of Tregs in tolerant kidney transplant recipients. No antigen has been identified for these receptors. Assay used: immunoSEQ multiplex PCR; TCRdb lists only in-frame clones, some missing. Seen here are about 31,000 clones, under 90% observed once, and the top ten hold about 2.2%. The sample was Tregs from blood cultured with allogeneic cells. The source of these receptors is a human donor in good health.

This clone was found once. This chain's CDR3 is CASSLWSGGRGTDTQYF. CDR3 nucleotides: TGTGCCAGCAGTTTATGGTCAGGGGGTCGGGGCACAGATACGCAGTATTTT. The chain has TRBV28 and TRBJ2-3, with 7 bases fitting TRBD1. The trim removed 0 bases at V and 1 base at J, leaving 7 bases unmatched. The CDR3 has 17 residues. Germline-derived CDR1 and CDR2 are MDHEN and SYDVKM.

The V call is TRBV7-8, the J call TRBJ1-4; TRBD1 is a possible D gene (5 bases). From germline, CDR1 is SGHVS and CDR2 FQNEAQ. The CDR3 contains 15 residues. Trimming removed 3 bases from V and 7 bases from J, with 15 bases in between. The CDR3 loop reads CASSFSQGLGEKLFF. CDR3 coding DNA: TGTGCCAGCAGCTTCAGCCAGGGACTTGGTGAAAAACTGTTTTTT.

The CDR3 bases are TGTGCCAGCAGCGTCACAGATACGCAGTATTTT. Protein sequence: CASSVTDTQYF. The chain employs TRBV11-3 and TRBJ2-3; no firm D call. Looked up from germline, CDR1 is SGHNT and CDR2 is YENEEA. The CDR3 sequence is 11 residues long. Trimming pared 5 bases from V and 2 bases from J, leaving 2 bases between.

The rearrangement joins TRBV19 to TRBJ1-5; D is possibly TRBD1 (6 bases). The germline CDR1 and CDR2 sequences are LNHDA and SQIVND (reference sequence). V lost 7 bases and J lost 11, with 18 bases in between. CDR3 size: 13 residues. The CDR3 DNA reads as TGTGCCAGTACCCGAAGGGGGGATGGGGCCCAGCATTTT. It encodes CASTRRGDGAQHF. Variable domain in full (rest from reference TRBV19 and TRBJ1-5): DGGITQSPKYLFRKEGQNVTLSCEQNLNHDAMYWYRQDPGQGLRLIYYSQIVNDFQKGDIAEGYSVSREKKESFPLTVTSAQKNPTAFYLCASTRRGDGAQHFGDGTRLSIL.

The chain has TRBV30 and TRBJ2-7, with 7 positions matching TRBD1. The J segment lost 2 bases and the V segment lost 6 bases, leaving 4 bases of the junction unmatched. CDR1 and CDR2 (germline): GTSNPN, SVGIG (reference sequence). This CDR3 contains 12 residues. CDR3 sequence reads: CACLTGAYEQYF. The CDR3 DNA reads TGTGCCTGCTTAACAGGGGCCTACGAGCAGTACTTC.